Listed below are T cell receptor beta chains from one sample, sequenced in a study of cytomegalovirus exposure and HLA in healthy donors. TCRdb keeps only in-frame clones here, not all; method: immunoSEQ multiplex PCR. The table lists approximately 170,000 clones, 81% of them singletons. Sequencing used PBMCs. The receptors shown here come from a man aged 45-65 years in good health and CMV-seropositive. Each CDR3 is given with its conserved first and last residue. A D gene is named only where the DNA matches it firmly. Part of the rows lack a size; the others show once, few, many or a class for expanded clones.

>TRBV5-4|-|TRBD1|TRBJ1-1
CASSFGTGGSEAFF
TGTGCCAGCAGCTTCGGGACAGGTGGCAGTGAAGCTTTCTTT
>TRBV15|-|TRBD1|TRBJ1-6
CATSRVRTGPNSPLHF
TGTGCCACCAGCAGAGTCAGGACAGGACCTAATTCACCCCTCCACTTT
>TRBV6-6|-|-|TRBJ2-1
CASSYESRSEQFF
TGTGCCAGCAGTTATGAGTCGCGGAGCGAGCAGTTCTTC
>TRBV6-4|-|-|TRBJ1-2
CARPRHTYTNYGYTF
TGTGCCAGACCTCGACATACTTACACCAACTATGGCTACACCTTC
>TRBV10-2|-|TRBD1|TRBJ2-7
CASLGQGMVGEQYF
TGCGCCAGCCTCGGACAGGGGATGGTCGGCGAGCAGTACTTC
>TRBV4-2|-|-|TRBJ2-1
CASSHDWRSAEQFF
TGTGCCAGCAGCCACGACTGGAGATCGGCCGAGCAGTTCTTC
>TRBV6-1|-|-|TRBJ1-5
CASSEISRPLGQPQHF
TGTGCCAGCAGTGAAATAAGTAGGCCCCTGGGCCAGCCCCAGCATTTT
>TRBV7-2|-|-|TRBJ2-3
CASSFGVADTQYF
TGTGCCAGCAGCTTCGGGGTGGCAGATACGCAGTATTTT
>TRBV7-3|-|-|TRBJ2-2
CASSLIVTGNTGELFF
TGTGCCAGCAGCTTAATCGTTACTGGGAACACCGGGGAGCTGTTTTTT
>TRBV11-2|-|-|TRBJ1-3
CASSLLLLPTRGNTIYF
TGTGCCAGCAGCTTATTACTTCTCCCTACGAGAGGAAACACCATATATTTT
>TRBV29-1|-|-|TRBJ1-1
CSVGGRGRNTEAFF
TGCAGCGTGGGGGGGAGGGGTAGGAACACTGAAGCTTTCTTT
>TRBV27|-|-|TRBJ2-1
CASSFYSPIEQFF
TGTGCCAGCAGTTTCTACAGCCCAATTGAGCAGTTCTTC
>TRBV29-1|-|-|TRBJ2-7
CSVEISYEQYF
TGCAGCGTTGAAATCAGCTACGAGCAGTACTTC
>TRBV7-9|-|-|TRBJ1-1
CASSLETGTEAFF
TGTGCCAGCAGCTTAGAGACGGGCACTGAAGCTTTCTTT
>TRBV6-1|-|-|TRBJ2-7
CASSQGGDYEQYF
TGTGCCAGCAGTCAAGGGGGAGACTACGAGCAGTACTTC
>TRBV2|-|-|TRBJ2-3
CASSQLETQYF
TGTGCCAGCAGTCAACTAGAAACGCAGTATTTT
>TRBV5-6|-|-|TRBJ2-7
CASSLANYEQYF
TGTGCCAGCAGCTTGGCCAACTACGAGCAGTACTTC
>TRBV6-5|once|-|TRBJ2-5
CASNLAGAQETQYF
TGTGCCAGCAACCTAGCAGGGGCCCAAGAGACCCAGTACTTC
>TRBV28|-|TRBD1|TRBJ2-7
CASSPTTGGYEQYF
TGTGCCAGCAGTCCCACGACAGGGGGCTACGAGCAGTACTTC
>TRBV5-3|-|-|TRBJ2-1
CARSSLGEGDEQFF
TGTGCCAGAAGCAGCCTAGGCGAGGGTGATGAGCAGTTCTTC
>TRBV5-1|-|TRBD1|TRBJ2-7
CASSFIGGASPYEQYF
TGCGCCAGCAGCTTTATAGGGGGCGCATCCCCCTACGAGCAGTACTTC
>TRBV6-5|-|-|TRBJ1-3
CASSYGGASGNTIYF
TGTGCCAGCAGTTACGGTGGGGCTTCTGGAAACACCATATATTTT
>TRBV6-5|-|-|TRBJ1-1
CASSPRTDSEAFF
TGTGCCAGCAGTCCCAGGACCGACAGTGAAGCTTTCTTT
>TRBV28|-|TRBD2|TRBJ2-1
CASRRVLAAAYNEQFF
TGTGCCAGCAGACGCGTACTAGCGGCAGCCTACAATGAGCAGTTCTTC
>TRBV28|-|-|TRBJ1-4
CASAPGQAGEKLFF
TGTGCCAGTGCTCCAGGTCAGGCAGGCGAAAAACTGTTTTTT
>TRBV6-5|-|-|TRBJ1-3
CASRKGGFTGNTIYF
TGTGCCAGCAGGAAGGGGGGGTTTACTGGAAACACCATATATTTT
>TRBV2|-|TRBD1|TRBJ2-3
CASSEARDRGFTDTQYF
TGTGCCAGCAGTGAAGCGCGGGACAGGGGGTTCACAGATACGCAGTATTTT
>TRBV2|-|TRBD2|TRBJ2-3
CASSGLSGRADTQYF
TGTGCCAGCAGTGGGCTGAGCGGGAGGGCAGATACGCAGTATTTT
>TRBV4-1|once|-|TRBJ2-1
CAGESPPFANEQFF
TGCGCCGGAGAGTCCCCACCTTTTGCCAATGAGCAGTTCTTC
>TRBV7-9|-|-|TRBJ2-4
CASSPGGPNIQYF
TGTGCCAGCAGCCCCGGAGGCCCAAACATTCAGTACTTC
>TRBV7-9|-|-|TRBJ2-7
CASSLALRGTVPIWEQYF
TGTGCCAGCAGCTTAGCGCTAAGGGGTACCGTACCGATCTGGGAGCAGTACTTC
>TRBV5-1|-|TRBD1|TRBJ1-4
CASSSRDSSTNEKLFF
TGCGCCAGCAGCTCCAGGGACAGCTCAACTAATGAAAAACTGTTTTTT
>TRBV18|-|TRBD1|TRBJ1-4
CASSPLRDSYNEKLFF
TGTGCCAGCTCACCACTTCGGGACAGCTATAATGAAAAACTGTTTTTT
>TRBV5-1|few|-|TRBJ2-3
CASSVGGPTDTQYF
TGCGCCAGCAGCGTGGGGGGGCCCACAGATACGCAGTATTTT
>TRBV5-6|-|-|TRBJ1-4
CASSLARQGFLEKLFF
TGTGCCAGCAGCTTGGCCCGGCAGGGTTTCTTGGAAAAACTGTTTTTT
>TRBV6-6|-|TRBD1|TRBJ1-2
CASTGGARGYTF
TGTGCCAGCACAGGGGGCGCGAGAGGCTACACCTTC
>TRBV5-5|-|TRBD1|TRBJ2-5
CASSLVGGQGRGETQYF
TGTGCCAGCAGCTTGGTTGGGGGACAGGGACGAGGAGAGACCCAGTACTTC
>TRBV11-2|-|-|TRBJ1-5
CASSLERHQPQHF
TGTGCCAGCAGCTTAGAGCGGCATCAGCCCCAGCATTTT
>TRBV28|-|TRBD1|TRBJ2-3
CATLDRARDTQYF
TGTGCCACCTTAGACAGGGCGAGAGATACGCAGTATTTT
>TRBV6-6|-|TRBD1|TRBJ1-2
CASSYRDRVYYGYTF
TGTGCCAGCAGTTACCGGGACAGGGTTTACTATGGCTACACCTTC